The 27 T cell receptor beta chains reported below all come from one sample, sequenced in a study of blood T cell repertoires in COVID-19. Repertoires were generated with immunoSEQ multiplex PCR, while TCRdb's copy carries only in-frame clones and drops some. The sample yields around 94,000 clones, under 90% seen once. Sequencing used peripheral blood. These receptors were taken from a human donor in a cohort sampled during active COVID-19.

There are a few counts of this clone. The V and J genes are TRBV5-1 and TRBJ2-3, with 10 positions matching TRBD1. CDR1 and CDR2 (germline): SGHRS, YFSETQ. Trimming removed 4 bases from V and 6 bases from J; junction bases left unmatched: 11. The CDR3 is 16 amino acids. This chain's CDR3 is CASSPAWTGGGDTQYF. As DNA, the CDR3 is TGCGCCAGCAGCCCGGCCTGGACAGGGGGAGGGGATACGCAGTATTTT.

V and J are TRBV5-1 and TRBJ2-7; 7 positions agree with TRBD1. The CDR3 contains 14 residues. CDR1 and CDR2 (germline): SGHRS, YFSETQ. V trimming: 4 bases; J trimming: 2 bases; junction bases outside the gene matches: 6. The CDR3 region has the DNA TGCGCCAGCAGCCCGGACGGACAGGCCTACGAGCAGTACTTC. This translates into CASSPDGQAYEQYF.

CDR3 coding DNA: TGTGCCAGCAGTTTATCCAGGAACACTGAAGCTTTCTTT. Residues: CASSLSRNTEAFF. This sequence joins TRBV28 and TRBJ1-1; no definite D call. Between the trimmed V and J ends, which lost 1 base and 1 base, there was a span of 4 bases. CDR1 and CDR2 from the germline V gene are MDHEN and SYDVKM. The CDR3 consists of 13 residues.

The V gene is TRBV7-9, the J gene TRBJ2-4; 11 nucleotides match TRBD2. V shed 5 bases and J 8 bases; nucleotides not matched to a gene: 5. CDR3 length: 14 amino acids. Germline V gives CDR1 SEHNR, CDR2 FQNEAQ (reference sequence). The CDR3 DNA sequence: TGTGCCAGCAGCCGTAGCGGGAGGGTAGACATTCAGTACTTC. Translation: CASSRSGRVDIQYF. Supplemented by reference TRBV7-9 and TRBJ2-4, the full variable domain reads DTGVSQNPRHKITKRGQNVTFRCDPISEHNRLYWYRQTLGQGPEFLTYFQNEAQLEKSRLLSDRFSAERPKGSFSTLEIQRTEQGDSAMYLCASSRSGRVDIQYFGAGTRLSVL.

The chain uses TRBV10-3 and TRBJ2-7; tentatively, D is TRBD1 (6 bases). Germline CDR1 ENHRY, CDR2 SYGVKD. Trimming pared 3 bases from V and 3 bases from J, leaving 18 bases between. There are 16 residues in the CDR3. Here the CDR3 reads CAISDTGRTARYEQYF. Here the CDR3 DNA reads TGTGCCATCAGTGATACGGGTCGGACAGCGCGCTACGAGCAGTACTTC.

The V gene is TRBV3-1 (or the pseudogene TRBV3-2), the J gene TRBJ2-1; D is uncertain. V lost 4 bases and J lost 9, with 7 bases in between. The germline V gene has CDR1 LGHDT and CDR2 YNNKEL (reference sequence). The CDR3 runs to 11 residues. The CDR3 sequence: CASSRNSEQFF. The CDR3 DNA reads as TGTGCCAGCAGCCGAAACAGTGAGCAGTTCTTC.

The V gene is TRBV18, the J gene TRBJ2-6; D might be TRBD1 (5 bases). Trimming pared 2 bases from V and 4 bases from J, leaving 6 bases between. Germline V gives CDR1 KGHSH, CDR2 LQKENI. This CDR3 has 14 amino acids. For the CDR3, the DNA is TGTGCCAGCTCACCAGGGGCCGGGGCCAACGTCCTGACTTTC. This codes for CASSPGAGANVLTF.

V gene TRBV6-5 combines with J gene TRBJ2-3, with 10 nucleotides matching TRBD2. The CDR3 contains 15 residues. The ends lost 7 bases at V and 1 base at J; junction bases unmatched: 5. CDR1 and CDR2 (germline): MNHEY, SVGAGI. CDR3 sequence (DNA): TGTGCCAGCACCAAGAGCGGGAGGGGCACAGATACGCAGTATTTT. It yields the protein CASTKSGRGTDTQYF.

The chain carries TRBV6-5 and TRBJ2-5; D call uncertain. Germline CDR1 reads MNHEY; CDR2 reads SVGAGI. Trimming removed 2 bases at V and 5 bases at J, with 3 bases between. The CDR3 covers 11 residues. This CDR3 reads CASSYRETQYF. In DNA form, the CDR3 reads TGTGCCAGCAGTTACCGGGAGACCCAGTACTTC.

The chain joins TRBV12-5 to TRBJ2-7; tentatively, D is TRBD2 (5 bases). The V and J ends lost 0 bases and 3 bases respectively, with 36 bases between them. The CDR3 length is 23 residues. Germline V gene sequence: CDR1 LGHNT, CDR2 FRNRAP. CDR3 region: CASGLVGIDYPLASRACYYEQYF. DNA of the CDR3: TGTGCTAGTGGTTTGGTCGGAATCGACTATCCCTTAGCGTCTCGAGCGTGTTACTACGAGCAGTACTTC. Based on the CDR3 plus reference TRBV12-5 and TRBJ2-7, the full variable domain is DARVTQTPRHKVTEMGQEVTMRCQPILGHNTVFWYRQTMMQGLELLAYFRNRAPLDDSGMPKDRFSAEMPDATLATLKIQPSEPRDSAVYFCASGLVGIDYPLASRACYYEQYFGPGTRLTVT.

The chain is built from TRBV28 and TRBJ2-5, with 8 bases lining up with TRBD1. The V segment lost 5 bases and the J segment 5 bases; nucleotides outside the gene matches: 10. The CDR3 runs 15 residues. The germline V gene has CDR1 MDHEN and CDR2 SYDVKM. CDR3 amino acids: CASSAPQGARETQYF. The DNA of the CDR3 is TGTGCCAGCAGTGCCCCCCAGGGGGCTCGGGAGACCCAGTACTTC.

The chain links TRBV6-5 to TRBJ2-6, with 7 bases matching TRBD2. The V gene's germline CDR1 is MNHEY and CDR2 SVGAGI. This CDR3 comprises 15 residues. J gave up 0 bases and V 7 bases, and 3 bases lay outside the gene matches. The CDR3 bases are TGTGCCAGCATCTCGGGGGGCTCTGGGGCCAACGTCCTGACTTTC. Encoded protein: CASISGGSGANVLTF.

The CDR3 DNA reads TGCGCCAGCAGCTCCCCACTACGCGGGAGGGCCTTAAGGGAGCTGTTTTTT. Its protein product is CASSSPLRGRALRELFF. The V and J genes are TRBV5-1 and TRBJ2-2; 9 bases fit TRBD2. The junction had 15 bases not matched to a gene; V was cut back by 3 bases and J by 9 bases. This CDR3 is 17 amino acids long. Germline V gene data show CDR1 as SGHRS and CDR2 as YFSETQ.

This rearrangement joins TRBV21-1 to TRBJ2-7; the D call in the table, TRBD1, was not verified against the DNA. TRBV21-1 is labeled a pseudogene. This CDR3 spans 16 amino acids. The CDR3 DNA is TGTGCCAGCAGCCGCGAGGGACAGGGGGGACCCTACGAGCAGTACTTC. Protein: CASSREGQGGPYEQYF.

This clone was observed a few times. This chain links TRBV11-2 with TRBJ2-5; D unresolved. CDR3 length equals 13 residues. In germline, CDR1 is SGHAT, CDR2 FQNNGV. Trimming cost V 6 bases and J 2 bases, with 10 bases left between them. CDR3 in DNA: TGTGCCAGCAGTTCAGGCAATCAAGAGACCCAGTACTTC. Translated: CASSSGNQETQYF.

This clone turned up a few times. The chain has TRBV5-1 and TRBJ2-2; 8 bases agree with TRBD2. The germline V gene encodes CDR1 SGHRS and CDR2 YFSETQ. The CDR3 runs to 14 residues. Unmatched junction bases numbered 7, after V lost 3 bases and J lost 9 bases. The CDR3 here is CASSWGLGDRELFF. DNA for the CDR3: TGCGCCAGCAGCTGGGGACTAGGGGACCGGGAGCTGTTTTTT.

This chain uses TRBV28 with TRBJ1-2; 11 bases are a match to TRBD1. The CDR3 runs 16 residues. CDR1 MDHEN and CDR2 SYDVKM come from the germline V gene. The V segment lost 6 bases and the J segment 2 bases; nucleotides outside the gene matches: 8. CDR3 region: CASRQTDRGPNYGYTF. CDR3 nucleotides: TGTGCCAGCAGGCAAACGGACAGGGGGCCAAACTATGGCTACACCTTC.

J is TRBJ1-1 and V is TRBV10-3; tentatively, D is TRBD1 (5 bases). V dropped 2 bases and J dropped 1 base, with 5 bases sitting between them. Germline loops: CDR1 ENHRY, CDR2 SYGVKD. CDR3 length: 13 amino acids. CDR3 protein: CAISEQGNTEAFF. The CDR3 DNA sequence: TGTGCCATCAGTGAGCAGGGGAACACTGAAGCTTTCTTT.

The V call is TRBV4-1, the J call TRBJ2-5, with TRBD1 as a possible D gene (6 bases). V shed 4 bases and J shed 5 bases, with 11 bases lying between them. Germline-derived CDR1 and CDR2 are MGHRA and YSYEKL. The CDR3 consists of 13 residues. The CDR3 spells CASSLTGMETQYF. CDR3 nucleotide sequence: TGCGCCAGCAGCCTCACAGGGATGGAGACCCAGTACTTC.

This clone occurred once. V and J are TRBV7-2 and TRBJ1-3; 7 bases match TRBD1. CDR1 and CDR2 (germline): SGHTA, FQGNSA. This CDR3 contains 15 residues. The junction had 4 bases not matched to a gene; V was cut back by 5 bases and J by 0 bases. The CDR3 here is CASSPGQSSGNTIYF. The CDR3, as DNA: TGTGCCAGCAGCCCGGGACAGAGCTCTGGAAACACCATATATTTT.

This clone was counted a single time. The chain has TRBV19 and TRBJ2-7; a weak D match, TRBD1 (5 bases). Trimming took off 4 bases at V and 5 bases at J, with 15 bases between the two ends. Germline CDR1 reads LNHDA; CDR2 reads SQIVND (reference sequence). The CDR3 has 14 amino acids. This CDR3 reads CASSTGSDVNEQYF. CDR3 sequence (DNA): TGTGCCAGTAGTACAGGGTCAGATGTAAACGAGCAGTACTTC.

The chain employs TRBV19 and TRBJ2-7, with 11 nucleotides matching TRBD2. CDR3 length: 15 residues. Losses at the gene ends were 5 bases for V and 3 bases for J; bases not matched to a gene: 6. Germline assignment: CDR1 LNHDA and CDR2 SQIVND (reference sequence). The DNA of the CDR3 is TGTGCCAGTAGTGCCGGGCTAGCGGGAGGCTACGAGCAGTACTTC. This codes for CASSAGLAGGYEQYF. The full variable domain, completed using reference TRBV19 and TRBJ2-7, is DGGITQSPKYLFRKEGQNVTLSCEQNLNHDAMYWYRQDPGQGLRLIYYSQIVNDFQKGDIAEGYSVSREKKESFPLTVTSAQKNPTAFYLCASSAGLAGGYEQYFGPGTRLTVT.

The chain recombines TRBV18 with TRBJ2-7; 11 bases are a match to TRBD1. Germline V gene data show CDR1 as KGHSH and CDR2 as LQKENI. The junction had 6 bases not matched to a gene; V was cut back by 0 bases and J by 5 bases. The CDR3 loop spans 16 amino acids. The CDR3 bases are TGTGCCAGCTCACCACCCGGGACAGGGGGAAACCACGAGCAGTACTTC. Protein: CASSPPGTGGNHEQYF.

CDR3 loop: CASSLGTGGNYGYTF. DNA of the CDR3: TGTGCCAGCAGCTTAGGGACAGGGGGAAACTATGGCTACACCTTC. The V call is TRBV5-4, the J call TRBJ1-2; 11 positions agree with TRBD1. Germline trimming cut 2 bases from V and 2 bases from J; bases unmatched to any gene: 2. The CDR3 is made up of 15 amino acids. The germline CDR1 and CDR2 sequences are SGHNT and YYREEE (reference sequence).

This clone was counted only a few times. J is TRBJ1-4 and V is TRBV10-3; 7 nucleotides align to TRBD1. J was trimmed by 4 bases and V by 6 bases; bases with no gene match: 2. The CDR3 covers 13 residues. The V gene's germline CDR1 is ENHRY and CDR2 SYGVKD. The CDR3 is CAIRGQSNEKLFF. CDR3 in DNA: TGTGCCATCAGGGGACAGAGTAATGAAAAACTGTTTTTT.

The J gene is TRBJ1-1, the V gene TRBV2; 9 bases map to TRBD1. This CDR3 spans 13 amino acids. V lost 5 bases, J lost 5 bases, and 3 bases stayed unmatched. The germline CDR1 and CDR2 sequences are SNHLY and FYNNEI. The CDR3 sequence: CASSTGGWTEAFF. The CDR3 DNA is TGTGCCAGCAGTACAGGGGGCTGGACTGAAGCTTTCTTT.

The chain couples TRBV10-2 to TRBJ2-5; 8 nucleotides match TRBD2. CDR3 length equals 17 residues. The V gene end was trimmed by 5 bases and the J gene end by 3 bases; junction bases not matched to a gene: 14. Germline V gene data show CDR1 as WSHSY and CDR2 as SAAADI. The CDR3 region is CASSRILGSGAKETQYF. CDR3 coding DNA: TGCGCCAGCAGTCGAATCTTGGGTAGCGGGGCTAAAGAGACCCAGTACTTC.